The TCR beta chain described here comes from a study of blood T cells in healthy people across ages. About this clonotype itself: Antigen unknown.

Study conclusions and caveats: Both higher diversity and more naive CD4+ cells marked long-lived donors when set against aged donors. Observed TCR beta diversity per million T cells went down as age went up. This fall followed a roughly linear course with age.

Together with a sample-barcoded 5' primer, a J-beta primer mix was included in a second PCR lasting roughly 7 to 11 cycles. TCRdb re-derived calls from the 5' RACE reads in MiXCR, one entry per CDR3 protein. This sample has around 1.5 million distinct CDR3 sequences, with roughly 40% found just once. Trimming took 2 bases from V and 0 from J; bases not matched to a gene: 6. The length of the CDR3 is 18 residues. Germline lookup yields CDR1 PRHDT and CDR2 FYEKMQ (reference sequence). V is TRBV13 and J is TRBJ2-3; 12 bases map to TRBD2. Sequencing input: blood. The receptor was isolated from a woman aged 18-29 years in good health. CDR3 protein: CASSLWVLAGGSTDTQYF. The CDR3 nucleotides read TGTGCCAGCAGCTTATGGGTCCTAGCGGGAGGGAGCACAGATACGCAGTATTTT.